This T cell receptor beta chain was found in a study of blood T cell repertoires in COVID-19. Clones were sequenced by immunoSEQ multiplex PCR, and TCRdb holds only the in-frame ones, with some missing. The sample shows about 140,000 clones, about four fifths of them seen only once. This clone appeared once. Study members were between about 18 and 100 years old and lived in over 20 US regions. Each participant's cohort was designated according to participant-reported clinical history. The J segment lost 6 bases and the V segment lost 3 bases, leaving 5 bases of the junction unmatched. CDR1 and CDR2 from the germline V gene are KGHSH and LQKENI. There are 14 residues in the CDR3.

The sequencing sample was made of PBMCs or T cells enriched from blood (not recorded which). The rearrangement links TRBV18 to TRBJ1-5; 7 bases line up with TRBD1. The clonotype comes from a woman aged 45-65 years with acute COVID-19. The CDR3 coding sequence is TGTGCCAGCTCACCTCAGGGGGATAGTCAGCCCCAGCATTTT. Protein product: CASSPQGDSQPQHF.